The next 17 T cell receptor beta chains were all read from a single sample in a study of cytomegalovirus exposure and HLA in healthy donors. Vbeta (60) and Jbeta (13) primers were used in the PCR. Assay: immunoSEQ multiplex PCR; the TCRdb copy retains only in-frame clones and omits some. The profile shows 200,000 to 250,000 clones, roughly four fifths of them singletons. Sequencing input: PBMCs. The source is a middle-aged woman in good health and CMV-seronegative.

This chain uses TRBV28 with TRBJ1-3, with TRBD1 as a possible D gene (6 bases). The CDR3 length is 13 residues. Germline lookup yields CDR1 MDHEN and CDR2 SYDVKM. Trimming shortened V by 7 bases and J by 3 bases, and 10 bases separated the two germline ends. The CDR3 bases are TGTGCCAGCACCGCAGGGGTTGGAAACACCATATATTTT. Translated, it gives CASTAGVGNTIYF.

The V and J genes are TRBV7-9 and TRBJ1-1; D remains ambiguous. The CDR3 contains 13 residues. Per germline, CDR1 SEHNR and CDR2 FQNEAQ (reference sequence). V lost 4 bases and J 0 bases, leaving 6 bases between the germline ends. Written as DNA, the CDR3 is TGTGCCAGCAGCTCTAAACTGAACACTGAAGCTTTCTTT. Amino acids: CASSSKLNTEAFF.

The chain carries TRBV21-1 and TRBJ1-1; the D call in the table, TRBD1, was not verified against the DNA. TRBV21-1 is flagged as a pseudogene. The CDR3 is made up of 17 amino acids. For the CDR3, the DNA is TGTGCCAGCATATCTCACAGGGGGCCTCCCAAGAACACTGAAGCTTTCTTT. Its translation: CASISHRGPPKNTEAFF.

The chain uses TRBV10-3 and TRBJ2-1, with 7 bases that match TRBD2. CDR3 length equals 13 residues. Trimming at V came to 5 bases and at J to 6 bases, leaving 4 bases not matched to a gene. CDR1 and CDR2 (germline): ENHRY, SYGVKD. This chain's CDR3 is CAISSGTTNEQFF. The CDR3 nucleotides read TGTGCCATCAGTAGCGGGACTACCAATGAGCAGTTCTTC.

The gene calls are TRBV7-2 and TRBJ2-3; 9 nucleotides match TRBD2. V was clipped by 5 bases and J by 2 bases; unmatched bases: 11. CDR1 SGHTA and CDR2 FQGNSA come from the germline V gene. The CDR3 spans 17 residues. The DNA for the CDR3 is TGTGCCAGCAGCATGAGCGGGGGGACCTGGTTCACAGATACGCAGTATTTT. Protein sequence: CASSMSGGTWFTDTQYF.

This chain connects TRBV6-5 to TRBJ2-7; 9 nucleotides agree with TRBD1. V was clipped by 2 bases and J by 5 bases; unmatched bases: 7. This CDR3 region has 15 residues. Germline CDR1 MNHEY, CDR2 SVGAGI. The CDR3 nucleotides read TGTGCCAGCAGTTACGGCGGGACAGGGCAAGACGAGCAGTACTTC. Translating it yields CASSYGGTGQDEQYF.

The rearrangement uses TRBV6-9 and TRBJ2-7, with 8 bases lining up with TRBD2. V trimming: 10 bases; J trimming: 5 bases; junction bases outside the gene matches: 10. The CDR3 loop spans 13 amino acids. Germline V gives CDR1 MNHGY, CDR2 SVAAGI. The CDR3 DNA reads as TGTGCCAACTCCAAGCGGGGGTCCCACGAGCAGTACTTC. This translates into CANSKRGSHEQYF.

This rearrangement joins TRBV13 to TRBJ1-2, with D tentatively TRBD1 (6 bases). CDR3 length equals 17 residues. Trimming took off 4 bases at V and 4 bases at J, with 22 bases between the two ends. Germline V lookup: CDR1 PRHDT, CDR2 FYEKMQ (reference sequence). The CDR3 DNA follows: TGTGCCAGCAGCTCAAACCTGGGGGGGGCCCCCGGCTATGGCTACACCTTC. It is translated as CASSSNLGGAPGYGYTF. Full variable domain (missing parts from reference TRBV13 and TRBJ1-2): AAGVIQSPRHLIKEKRETATLKCYPIPRHDTVYWYQQGPGQDPQFLISFYEKMQSDKGSIPDRFSAQQFSDYHSELNMSSLELGDSALYFCASSSNLGGAPGYGYTFGSGTRLTVV.

This clone was seen only once. The chain carries TRBV27 and TRBJ2-5; maybe TRBD1 (5 bases). The CDR3 covers 12 residues. Germline lookup yields CDR1 MNHEY and CDR2 SMNVEV (reference sequence). V dropped 1 base and J dropped 12 bases, with 12 bases sitting between them. CDR3 DNA: TGTGCCAGCAGTTTATTGCAGGGTGAAGAGTACTTC. Translation: CASSLLQGEEYF.

The chain carries TRBV2 and TRBJ1-4; TRBD1 matches at 9 bases. V shed 6 bases, J shed 4 bases, and the junction held 6 bases outside the gene matches. This CDR3 comprises 15 residues. Germline V gene lookup returns CDR1 SNHLY and CDR2 FYNNEI. CDR3 nucleotides: TGTGCCAGCAGCCGAGGGACAGGGAGTAATGAAAAACTGTTTTTT. Translating gives CASSRGTGSNEKLFF.

The V gene is TRBV5-1, the J gene TRBJ1-2, with 8 bases aligning to TRBD1. J gave up 4 bases and V 3 bases, and 11 bases lay outside the gene matches. Germline CDR1 and CDR2: SGHRS and YFSETQ. The CDR3 sequence is 16 residues long. This chain's CDR3 is CASSSGGAHSSYGYTF. CDR3 nucleotides: TGCGCCAGCAGCTCAGGGGGCGCGCATAGCTCCTATGGCTACACCTTC. The full variable domain, with the rest looked up from reference TRBV5-1 and TRBJ1-2, is KAGVTQTPRYLIKTRGQQVTLSCSPISGHRSVSWYQQTPGQGLQFLFEYFSETQRNKGNFPGRFSGRQFSNSRSEMNVSTLELGDSALYLCASSSGGAHSSYGYTFGSGTRLTVV.

The V call is TRBV6-6, the J call TRBJ1-2, with 7 bases that match TRBD1. Germline V gene data show CDR1 as MNHNY and CDR2 as SVGAGI (reference sequence). The CDR3 is 14 residues long. Germline trimming cut 6 bases from V and 4 bases from J; bases unmatched to any gene: 8. The CDR3 DNA reads TGTGCCAGCAGGGTACCGGGACAGAGCTATGGCTACACCTTC. Its protein product is CASRVPGQSYGYTF.

J is TRBJ2-7 and V is TRBV5-6, with D possibly TRBD2 on 5 matching bases. The CDR3 extends over 13 amino acids. Germline-derived CDR1 and CDR2 are SGHDT and YYEEEE. The germline V and J ends were trimmed by 1 base and 5 bases, with 10 bases remaining between them. The CDR3 nucleotides are TGTGCCAGCAGCTTGCTCATCGGGGACGAGCAGTACTTC. Protein product: CASSLLIGDEQYF.

The chain uses TRBV11-2 and TRBJ1-1; 10 bases map to TRBD1. Trimming took 5 bases from V and 10 from J; bases not matched to a gene: 13. The CDR3 totals 15 residues. Germline CDR1 reads SGHAT; CDR2 reads FQNNGV. The CDR3 DNA is TGTGCCAGCAGCACTCCGGGACAGGGGTCCGGGGGAGCTTTCTTT. Amino acids: CASSTPGQGSGGAFF.

The chain employs TRBV30 and TRBJ2-7; 8 bases fit TRBD2. V trimming: 3 bases; J trimming: 2 bases; junction bases outside the gene matches: 9. Germline V gene lookup returns CDR1 GTSNPN and CDR2 SVGIG (reference sequence). The CDR3 consists of 15 residues. The CDR3 DNA is TGTGCCTGGAGCCCGCCGGGAGGGATAGCCTACGAGCAGTACTTC. This encodes CAWSPPGGIAYEQYF.

The rearrangement uses TRBV27 and TRBJ2-2, with 12 positions matching TRBD2. Germline lookup yields CDR1 MNHEY and CDR2 SMNVEV (reference sequence). V lost 2 bases to trimming and J lost 7 bases; unmatched junction nucleotides: 14. The CDR3 totals 19 residues. CDR3 DNA: TGTGCCAGCAGTTTAGCCTTCCTAGCGGGGGGGTTAAGAAACGGGGAGCTGTTTTTT. Its translation: CASSLAFLAGGLRNGELFF.

V usage is TRBV28 and J usage is TRBJ1-5; D is unclear. The CDR3 loop spans 15 amino acids. The germline V gene encodes CDR1 MDHEN and CDR2 SYDVKM. The V end lost 3 bases, the J end lost 6 bases, and 15 bases lay between the germline ends. The CDR3 nucleotides are TGTGCCAGCAGTTTTTGGGGAAAAGGACTTCAGCCCCAGCATTTT. Encoded protein: CASSFWGKGLQPQHF.